These T cell receptor beta chains were read from a single sample in a study of blood T cell repertoires in COVID-19. The protocol was immunoSEQ multiplex PCR, while the TCRdb copy is restricted to in-frame clones and leaves out a portion. The repertoire has roughly 280,000 clones, about nine tenths of them found once; the top ten carry less than 3%. The material sequenced was PBMCs or T cells enriched from blood (not recorded which). The source of these receptors is a woman aged 50 to 65 who had recovered from COVID-19. Each CDR3 is given with its conserved first and last residue. D genes are given only for firm matches. Some rows have no size entry. The others give once, few or many, or a class for an expanded clone.

d_call clone_size j_call v_call cdr3_nt cdr3_aa
- - TRBJ2-2 TRBV5-6 TGTGCCAGCAGCTCCCCCCGAGTCGAAGGGAGCGGGGAGCTGTTTTTT CASSSPRVEGSGELFF
- - TRBJ1-1 TRBV10-3 TGTGCCATCAGTGGGGGGCCGGCTGAAGCTTTCTTT CAISGGPAEAFF
- - TRBJ2-5 TRBV15 TGTGCCACCAGCAGGGGGAGGGGGGCCGGGCAAGAGACCCAGTACTTC CATSRGRGAGQETQYF
TRBD1 - TRBJ1-4 TRBV6-2/TRBV6-3 TGTGCCAGCAGCCAGGGGACAGGGATGGTCTTT CASSQGTGMVF
- - TRBJ1-2 TRBV2 TGTGCCAGCAGCGAAACTCAGGGGAGTTATCGCGGCTACACCTTC CASSETQGSYRGYTF
TRBD1 - TRBJ1-1 TRBV5-6 TGTGCCAGCAGCCCAGGGGGCAGGGGTGGCACTGAAGCTTTCTTT CASSPGGRGGTEAFF
TRBD1 - TRBJ1-2 TRBV9 TGTGCCAGCATCCGGGGACCCGATTCAAGACAGGGCGGGGACTATGGCTACACCTTC CASIRGPDSRQGGDYGYTF
TRBD2 - TRBJ2-7 TRBV28 TGTGCCAGCAGTTTGACGGGAGGGACCTACGAGCAGTACTTC CASSLTGGTYEQYF
TRBD1 - TRBJ1-1 TRBV24-1 TGTGCCACCAGTGATTCCCGACAGGGACCGAGAGCTTTCTTT CATSDSRQGPRAFF
TRBD2 - TRBJ2-1 TRBV5-1 TGCGCCAGCAGCTCCGACAGGGGAGATGGACTAGCGGGAGTCGGTGACTTCTTC CASSSDRGDGLAGVGDFF
TRBD1 - TRBJ1-1 TRBV7-8 TGTGCCAGCAGCAAGACGGGGACAGGGAGACTGAACACTGAAGCTTTCTTT CASSKTGTGRLNTEAFF
- - TRBJ2-7 TRBV12-3/TRBV12-4 TGTGCCAGCAGTTACGCTGAGGAGCAGTACTTC CASSYAEEQYF
TRBD1 - TRBJ1-2 TRBV4-3 TGCGCCAGCAGCCAAGGGACAGGGACCAACTATGGCTACACCTTC CASSQGTGTNYGYTF
- - TRBJ2-2 TRBV11-3 TGTGCCAGCAGCCGCGACAGGGAGCTGTTTTTT CASSRDRELFF
- - TRBJ1-4 TRBV6-5 TGTGCCAGCAGCCCAGACAGAATTAATGAAAAACTGTTTTTT CASSPDRINEKLFF
- few TRBJ2-1 TRBV7-3 TGTGCCAGCAGCTTAAGCCAGAACAATGAGCAGTTCTTC CASSLSQNNEQFF
- - TRBJ2-1 TRBV19 TGTGCCAGTAGTATTAATTATGAGCAGTTCTTC CASSINYEQFF
TRBD2 few TRBJ2-3 TRBV30 TGTGCCTGGAGTTCGGGGGAGGGCCAGACAGATACGCAGTATTTT CAWSSGEGQTDTQYF
TRBD1 - TRBJ1-5 TRBV29-1 TGCAGCGCGACGACAGGGTTTAGCAATCAGCCCCAGCATTTT CSATTGFSNQPQHF
- - TRBJ1-2 TRBV29-1 TGCAGCGTTGAAGATCGGGGGGCAGGGACTAACTATGGCTACACCTTC CSVEDRGAGTNYGYTF
TRBD1 - TRBJ2-4 TRBV13 TGTGCCAGCAGCTTAAACCCCGGCAGGGGGCAGATTGACTTTAACATTCAGTACTTC CASSLNPGRGQIDFNIQYF
TRBD1 - TRBJ1-6 TRBV7-9 TGTGCCAGCAGCTCCAGAGGGACAGGGTTCGTCTCACCCCTCCACTTT CASSSRGTGFVSPLHF
- - TRBJ2-2 TRBV14 TGTGCCAGCAGCCAGTGGCGGCTGAACACCGGGGAGCTGTTTTTT CASSQWRLNTGELFF
TRBD2 - TRBJ2-3 TRBV5-1 TGCGCCAGCAGCTTGGCTAGCGGAAGCACAGATACGCAGTATTTT CASSLASGSTDTQYF
TRBD1 - TRBJ1-2 TRBV11-1 TGTGCCAGCAGCTTAGCAGGGGGCGCAGGTGGCTACACCTTC CASSLAGGAGGYTF
- once TRBJ2-2 TRBV5-6 TGTGCCAGCAGCTTTGGGCTAGCGCCCACCGGGGAGCTGTTTTTT CASSFGLAPTGELFF
- - TRBJ2-6 TRBV5-8 TGTGCCAGCAGCTTGGTTCGTCCTCTCTCTGGGGCCAACGTCCTGACTTTC CASSLVRPLSGANVLTF
- - TRBJ1-2 TRBV6-6 TGTGCCAGCAGTTACGAGACAGAAACCTATGGCTACACCTTC CASSYETETYGYTF
- - TRBJ1-5 TRBV27 TGTGCCAGCAGTTATTCATCCGACAGGAACAATCAGCCCCAGCATTTT CASSYSSDRNNQPQHF
TRBD2 - TRBJ2-3 TRBV19 TGTGCCAGTGGAGACAGGGAGGGACTAGCGGTTCACACAGATACGCAGTATTTT CASGDREGLAVHTDTQYF
- - TRBJ1-2 TRBV10-3 TGTGCCATCAGTGAACAGGGCGGGCGCTATGGCTACACCTTC CAISEQGGRYGYTF
- - TRBJ1-1 TRBV27 TGTGCCAGCAGTCTTCGACAGGTAGCAGAAGCTTTCTTT CASSLRQVAEAFF
TRBD2 - TRBJ2-7 TRBV10-3 TGTGCCATCAGTGATATTGCGGGAGCGGCATACGAGCAGTACTTC CAISDIAGAAYEQYF
- - TRBJ1-1 TRBV5-4 TGTGCCAGCAGTTACACCTCCCGCAGCACTGAAGCTTTCTTT CASSYTSRSTEAFF
TRBD2 once TRBJ2-3 TRBV5-1 TGCGCCAGCAGCTCTCTAGCGGGAGATTTACCAGATACGCAGTATTTT CASSSLAGDLPDTQYF
TRBD1 - TRBJ1-1 TRBV10-3 TGTGCCATCAGCCCCTCCCTGGACAGGGCCCCTTTCTTT CAISPSLDRAPFF
TRBD2 - TRBJ2-3 TRBV9 TGTGCCAGCAGCCCGGGGCGGAGCGGGGGGCAGGGGACGCAGTATTTT CASSPGRSGGQGTQYF
- few TRBJ2-7 TRBV3-1/TRBV3-2 TGTGCCAGCAGCCACCTTTCCTACGAGCAGTACTTC CASSHLSYEQYF
TRBD2 - TRBJ2-5 TRBV5-8 TGTGCCAGCACCTCCGGAAGACTAGCGGGAGTTCGCCAAGAGACCCAGTACTTC CASTSGRLAGVRQETQYF
- few TRBJ1-6 TRBV9 TGTGCCAGCAGCGCGACAGGTAATTCACCCCTCCACTTT CASSATGNSPLHF
- once TRBJ2-7 TRBV5-1 TGCGCCAGCAGCTTGTCACAGGGTTTCGGGGCGCAGTACTTC CASSLSQGFGAQYF
TRBD1 - TRBJ2-7 TRBV28 TGTGCCACCTGGCCGGGACAGGGGAACGAGCAGTACTTC CATWPGQGNEQYF
- once TRBJ2-2 TRBV28 TGTGCCAGCAGTTTATTACAGGGGAACACCGGGGAGCTGTTTTTT CASSLLQGNTGELFF
- - TRBJ1-2 TRBV4-3 TGCGCCAGCAGCCAAGAATGGCGCAGGGCGGATGGCTACACCTTC CASSQEWRRADGYTF
- few TRBJ1-1 TRBV7-9 TGTGCCAGCAGCCCAAACGAGAGGACTGAAGCTTTCTTT CASSPNERTEAFF
- - TRBJ2-2 TRBV15 TGTGCCACCATAAGCGGGTATCGCGGCACCGGGGAGCTGTTTTTT CATISGYRGTGELFF
TRBD1 once TRBJ2-7 TRBV19 TGTGCCAGTAGTATAGACCCACCGGGACAGGGTGTAAACGAGCAGTACTTC CASSIDPPGQGVNEQYF
TRBD1 - TRBJ1-4 TRBV7-9 TGTGCCAGCAGCTCCCGGGGCAGGGGGCGAGGTAATGAAAAACTGTTTTTT CASSSRGRGRGNEKLFF
TRBD2 - TRBJ2-1 TRBV7-2 TGTGCCAGCAGCTTAGGGCACAAGCGGGAGTACAATGAGCAGTTCTTC CASSLGHKREYNEQFF
- - TRBJ1-1 TRBV30 TGTGCCTCGAGAGGAGGACGGATCGAAGCTTTCTTT CASRGGRIEAFF
- - TRBJ1-1 TRBV9 TGTGCCAGCAGCCCGACTCTCAACACTGAAGCTTTCTTT CASSPTLNTEAFF
TRBD1 - TRBJ1-1 TRBV5-6 TGTGCCAGCAGCTTGTGGGGGACAGGGCTGAACACTGAAGCTTTCTTT CASSLWGTGLNTEAFF
- - TRBJ1-4 TRBV29-1 TGCAGCGTTGAACCCCTCTCGGGAGTAGGTGAAAAACTGTTTTTT CSVEPLSGVGEKLFF
TRBD1 once TRBJ2-7 TRBV19 TGTGCCAGTGGGACAGGGAACCGGTACGAGCAGTACTTC CASGTGNRYEQYF
- - TRBJ1-6 TRBV5-5 TGTGCCAGCAGCCAGACGGTTAGGGGTTCTAATTCACCCCTCCACTTT CASSQTVRGSNSPLHF
- - TRBJ1-1 TRBV29-1 TGCAGCGCCCAGTCGAACACTGAAGCTTTCTTT CSAQSNTEAFF